A selection of T cell receptor beta chains follows, all from one sample in a study of blood T cell repertoires in COVID-19. Produced via immunoSEQ multiplex PCR; TCRdb's table is partial and in-frame only. Of almost 250,000 clones in the sample, more than 70% were seen once. What was sequenced was peripheral blood. These receptors were taken from a woman older than 75 with COVID-19, enrolled during active disease. Both conserved end residues are part of each CDR3. The D gene is left open where the match is weak. Not all rows give a size; the values are once, few, many and, for expanded clones, a class.

>TRBD2|-|TRBJ2-5|TRBV6-5
TGTGCCAGCACCGAGGGCGGGGGGCAGAGGGAGACCCAGTACTTC
CASTEGGGQRETQYF
>TRBD1|-|TRBJ1-4|TRBV18
TGTGCCAGCTCTCATATTACAGGGGGAGGTGAAAAACTGTTTTTT
CASSHITGGGEKLFF
>-|-|TRBJ1-1|TRBV6-2/TRBV6-3
TGTGCCAGCAGTTACACAGGGAACACTGAAGCTTTCTTT
CASSYTGNTEAFF
>-|-|TRBJ2-1|TRBV27
TGTGCCAGCAGTAATCCCCTGGCCATGCCCTACAATGAGCAGTTCTTC
CASSNPLAMPYNEQFF
>TRBD1|few|TRBJ2-7|TRBV7-9
TGTGCCAGCAGCTTCGGGACAGGGGTCGAGCAGTACTTC
CASSFGTGVEQYF
>-|few|TRBJ2-7|TRBV10-3
TGTGCCATCAGTGAGATTCCGACAGGCGGGGGTGAGCAGTACTTC
CAISEIPTGGGEQYF
>-|-|TRBJ1-4|TRBV7-2
TGTGCCAGCAGCTTACCAGGGACTAATGAAAAACTGTTTTTT
CASSLPGTNEKLFF
>TRBD1|-|TRBJ1-4|TRBV5-4
TGTGCCAGCAGCTCGAAGAAAGACAGGGTGGGGAATGAAAAACTGTTTTTT
CASSSKKDRVGNEKLFF
>TRBD1|-|TRBJ1-1|TRBV5-1
TGCGCCAGCAGATCGGGACAGGGGGGCACTGAAGCTTTCTTT
CASRSGQGGTEAFF
>-|-|TRBJ1-4|TRBV6-1
TGTGCCAGCAGTGAGGCCCCTCTGGGGGGGGGTCAAGAATGGGAAAAACTGTTTTTT
CASSEAPLGGGQEWEKLFF
>-|-|TRBJ1-3|TRBV28
TGTGCCAGCAGACATCGTGCGGGGGGCTCTGGAAACACCATATATTTT
CASRHRAGGSGNTIYF
>TRBD1|-|TRBJ1-3|TRBV19
TGTGCCAGTAGTATAGCCGGGACAGGATCTGGAAACACCATATATTTT
CASSIAGTGSGNTIYF
>-|-|TRBJ1-6|TRBV7-9
TGTGCCAGCAGCTCAGCGTCAGGGGAGGGTTCACCCCTCCACTTT
CASSSASGEGSPLHF
>-|-|TRBJ2-3|TRBV15
TGTGCCACCAGCAGAGATTCGGCGAGAGCGGCACGGGGGGATACGCAGTATTTT
CATSRDSARAARGDTQYF
>-|-|TRBJ1-5|TRBV6-5
TGTGCCAGCAGCCTGAATTTCCAGGGAAGCCAGCCCCAGCATTTT
CASSLNFQGSQPQHF
>TRBD1|-|TRBJ1-6|TRBV28
TGTGCCAGCACACGGTCCGGGACAGACACATCACCCCTCCACTTT
CASTRSGTDTSPLHF
>-|once|TRBJ1-1|TRBV28
TGTGCCAGCAGTTTTGGCCAAAGGAACACTGAAGCTTTCTTT
CASSFGQRNTEAFF
>TRBD2|-|TRBJ2-1|TRBV6-6
TGTGCCAGCAGTCTTGATAGCGGGGGAAACAATGAGCAGTTCTTC
CASSLDSGGNNEQFF
>TRBD2|-|TRBJ2-5|TRBV7-2
TGTGCCAGCAGCTACGGCGGGGGGGCCGGGGAGACCCAGTACTTC
CASSYGGGAGETQYF
>TRBD1|-|TRBJ1-2|TRBV5-4
TGTGCCAGCAGCTCCCCCCCGGGACAGGGTCACTATGGCTACACCTTC
CASSSPPGQGHYGYTF
>TRBD1|-|TRBJ1-5|TRBV19
TGTGCCAGTATGGGGACAGTCAATCCTCAGCCCCAGCATTTT
CASMGTVNPQPQHF
>-|-|TRBJ2-5|TRBV20-1
TGCAGTGCTAGTCTTATAGAGACCCAGTACTTC
CSASLIETQYF
>TRBD1|few|TRBJ1-4|TRBV5-6
TGTGCCAGCAGCTACAGGGGACATAATGAAAAACTGTTTTTT
CASSYRGHNEKLFF
>-|-|TRBJ1-1|TRBV6-5
TGTGCCAGCAGGTACTGGGCGGGAAACACTGAAGCTTTCTTT
CASRYWAGNTEAFF
>-|-|TRBJ1-5|TRBV5-5
TGTGCCAGCAGGACATCAAAGGGGTCGAATCAGCCCCAGCATTTT
CASRTSKGSNQPQHF
>-|few|TRBJ1-4|TRBV5-4
TGTGCCAGCAGCTTAACTGGGGGCCTAGGGAATGAAAAACTGTTTTTT
CASSLTGGLGNEKLFF
>-|once|TRBJ1-1|TRBV28
TGTGCCAGCAGTCCGTGGCCTCAGTGGGCTTTCTTT
CASSPWPQWAFF
>-|-|TRBJ1-6|TRBV2
TGTGCCAGCAGGGGACGGGGGGCACTGGACACCTATAATTCACCCCTCCACTTT
CASRGRGALDTYNSPLHF
>-|-|TRBJ1-1|TRBV5-1
TGCGCCAGCAGCGGAATGGGGGGTGGAAGCACTGAAGCTTTCTTT
CASSGMGGGSTEAFF
>TRBD1|once|TRBJ2-2|TRBV5-1
TGCGCCAGCAGCTCCGGGACAGGCCTCAACACCGGGGAGCTGTTTTTT
CASSSGTGLNTGELFF
>-|-|TRBJ1-1|TRBV19
TGTGCCAGTAGTCTATCTCAATCAGGGAACACTGAAGCTTTCTTT
CASSLSQSGNTEAFF
>-|-|TRBJ1-5|TRBV6-1
TGTGCCAGCAGTGAAGCGCGCAGGGTCGGATATCGGGGCAATCAGCCCCAGCATTTT
CASSEARRVGYRGNQPQHF
>-|few|TRBJ1-2|TRBV5-5
TGTGCCAGCCGAGCTTCTGGCTATGGCTACACCTTC
CASRASGYGYTF
>TRBD2|-|TRBJ2-1|TRBV6-2/TRBV6-3
TGTGCCAGCAGTGAGAAGAAATTCGGGACTAGATCAAGTGAGCAGTTCTTC
CASSEKKFGTRSSEQFF
>-|few|TRBJ2-1|TRBV30
TGTGCCTGGAGTGGACAGGTCAGCTCCTACAATGAGCAGTTCTTC
CAWSGQVSSYNEQFF
>-|-|TRBJ1-5|TRBV5-4
TGTGCCAGCAGCTCGGACAGTGGTCAGCCCCAGCATTTT
CASSSDSGQPQHF
>-|-|TRBJ2-2|TRBV14
TGTGCCAGCAGCCAACAAAAAGGATCTGGACTAACGGGCACCGGGGAGCTGTTTTTT
CASSQQKGSGLTGTGELFF
>-|-|TRBJ1-2|TRBV6-5
TGTGCCACCTCGGATAGTGGAGTCGGCTACACCTTC
CATSDSGVGYTF